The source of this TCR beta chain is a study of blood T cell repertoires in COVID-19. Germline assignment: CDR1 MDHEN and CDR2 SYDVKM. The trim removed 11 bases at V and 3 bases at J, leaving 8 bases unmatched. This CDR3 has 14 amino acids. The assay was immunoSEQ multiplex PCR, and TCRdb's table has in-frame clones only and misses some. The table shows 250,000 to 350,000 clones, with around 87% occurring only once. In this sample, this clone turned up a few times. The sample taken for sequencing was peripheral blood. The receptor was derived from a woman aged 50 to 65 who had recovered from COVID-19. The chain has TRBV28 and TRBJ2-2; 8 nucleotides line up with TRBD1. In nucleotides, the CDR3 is TGTGCCGGATCAACAGGGGGGTACACCGGGGAGCTGTTTTTT. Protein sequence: CAGSTGGYTGELFF. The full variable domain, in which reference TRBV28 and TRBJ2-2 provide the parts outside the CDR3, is DVKVTQSSRYLVKRTGEKVFLECVQDMDHENMFWYRQDPGLGLRLIYFSYDVKMKEKGDIPEGYSVSREKKERFSLILESASTNQTSMYLCAGSTGGYTGELFFGEGSRLTVL.